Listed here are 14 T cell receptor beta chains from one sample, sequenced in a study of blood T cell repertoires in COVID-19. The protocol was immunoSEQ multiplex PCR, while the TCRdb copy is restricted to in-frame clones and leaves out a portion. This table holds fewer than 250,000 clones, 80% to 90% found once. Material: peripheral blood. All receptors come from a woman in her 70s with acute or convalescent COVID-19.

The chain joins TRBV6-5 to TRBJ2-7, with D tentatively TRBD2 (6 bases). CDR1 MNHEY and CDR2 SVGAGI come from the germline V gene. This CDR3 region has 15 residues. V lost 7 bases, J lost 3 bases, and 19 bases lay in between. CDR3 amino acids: CASKTEGGNFYEQYF. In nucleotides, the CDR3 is TGTGCCAGCAAAACCGAGGGAGGAAACTTCTACGAGCAGTACTTC.

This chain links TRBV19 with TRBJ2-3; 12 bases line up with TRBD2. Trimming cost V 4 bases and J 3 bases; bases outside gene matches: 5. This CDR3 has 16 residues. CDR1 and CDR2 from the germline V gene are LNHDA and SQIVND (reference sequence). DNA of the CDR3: TGTGCCAGTAGTACCCGGACTAGCGGGATTACAGATACGCAGTATTTT. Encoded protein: CASSTRTSGITDTQYF.

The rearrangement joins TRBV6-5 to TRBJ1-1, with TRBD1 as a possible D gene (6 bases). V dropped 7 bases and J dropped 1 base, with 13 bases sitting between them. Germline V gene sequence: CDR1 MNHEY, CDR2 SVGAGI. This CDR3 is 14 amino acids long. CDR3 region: CASNRPGQNTEAFF. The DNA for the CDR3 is TGTGCCAGCAATAGACCGGGACAGAACACTGAAGCTTTCTTT.

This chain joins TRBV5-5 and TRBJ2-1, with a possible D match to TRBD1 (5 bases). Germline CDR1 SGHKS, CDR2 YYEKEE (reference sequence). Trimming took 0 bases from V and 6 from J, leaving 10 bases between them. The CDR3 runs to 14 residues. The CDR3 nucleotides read TGTGCCAGCAGCTTGGTTGCTGGGGCCAATGAGCAGTTCTTC. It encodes CASSLVAGANEQFF.

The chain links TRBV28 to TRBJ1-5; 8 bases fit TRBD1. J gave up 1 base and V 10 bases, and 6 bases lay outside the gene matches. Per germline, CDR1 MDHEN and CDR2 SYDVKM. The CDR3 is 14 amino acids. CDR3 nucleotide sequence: TGTGCCACCCAACAGGGGGGGAGCAATCAGCCCCAGCATTTT. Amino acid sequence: CATQQGGSNQPQHF.

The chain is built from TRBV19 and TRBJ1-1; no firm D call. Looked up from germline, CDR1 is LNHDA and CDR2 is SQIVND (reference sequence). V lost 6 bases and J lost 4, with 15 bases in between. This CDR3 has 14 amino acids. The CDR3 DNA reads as TGTGCCAGTAGCCTCCCGGGGAGTGGCACTGAAGCTTTCTTT. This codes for CASSLPGSGTEAFF.

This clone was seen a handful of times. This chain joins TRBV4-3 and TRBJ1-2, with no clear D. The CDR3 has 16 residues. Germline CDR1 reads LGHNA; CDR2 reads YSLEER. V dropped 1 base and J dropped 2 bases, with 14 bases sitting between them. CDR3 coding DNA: TGCGCCAGCAGCCAAGCTGTGGGAGGATGGAACTATGGCTACACCTTC. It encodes CASSQAVGGWNYGYTF.

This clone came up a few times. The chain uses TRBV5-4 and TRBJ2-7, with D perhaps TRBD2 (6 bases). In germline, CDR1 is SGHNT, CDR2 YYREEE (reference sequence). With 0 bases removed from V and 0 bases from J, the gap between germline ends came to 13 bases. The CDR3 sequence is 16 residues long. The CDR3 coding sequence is TGTGCCAGCAGCTTGGACACAGGAGGGAGCTCCTACGAGCAGTACTTC. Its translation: CASSLDTGGSSYEQYF.

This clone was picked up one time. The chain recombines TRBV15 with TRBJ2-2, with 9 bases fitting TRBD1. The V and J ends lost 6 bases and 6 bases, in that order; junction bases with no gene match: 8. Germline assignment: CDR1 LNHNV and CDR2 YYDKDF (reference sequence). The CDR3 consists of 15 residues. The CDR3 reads CATRQWDREAGELFF. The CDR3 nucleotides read TGTGCCACCAGACAATGGGACAGGGAAGCCGGGGAGCTGTTTTTT.

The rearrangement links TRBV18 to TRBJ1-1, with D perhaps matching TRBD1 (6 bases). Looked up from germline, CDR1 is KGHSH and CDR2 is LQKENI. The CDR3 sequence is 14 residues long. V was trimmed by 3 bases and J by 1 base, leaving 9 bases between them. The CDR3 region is CASSPSGQNTEAFF. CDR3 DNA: TGTGCCAGCTCACCGTCGGGACAGAACACTGAAGCTTTCTTT.

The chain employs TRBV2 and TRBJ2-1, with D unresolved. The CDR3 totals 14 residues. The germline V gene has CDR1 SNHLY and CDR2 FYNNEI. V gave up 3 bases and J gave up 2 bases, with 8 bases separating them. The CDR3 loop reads CASSEFLTYNEQFF. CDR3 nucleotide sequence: TGTGCCAGCAGTGAGTTCCTAACCTACAATGAGCAGTTCTTC.

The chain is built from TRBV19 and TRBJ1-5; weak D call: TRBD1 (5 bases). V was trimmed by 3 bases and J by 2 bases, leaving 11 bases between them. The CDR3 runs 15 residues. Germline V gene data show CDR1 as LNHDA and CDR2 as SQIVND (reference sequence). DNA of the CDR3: TGTGCCAGTAGTATTAGGGGCGAGGGCAATCAGCCCCAGCATTTT. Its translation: CASSIRGEGNQPQHF.

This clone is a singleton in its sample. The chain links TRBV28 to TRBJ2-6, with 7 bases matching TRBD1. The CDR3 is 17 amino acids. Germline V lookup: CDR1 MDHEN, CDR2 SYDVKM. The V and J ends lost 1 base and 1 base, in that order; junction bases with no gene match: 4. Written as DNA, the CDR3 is TGTGCCAGCAGTTTATATGGGGGACAGTCTGGGGCCAACGTCCTGACTTTC. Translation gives CASSLYGGQSGANVLTF.

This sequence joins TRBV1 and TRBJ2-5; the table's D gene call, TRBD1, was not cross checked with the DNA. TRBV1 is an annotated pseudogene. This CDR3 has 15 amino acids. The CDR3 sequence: CTSSQADMYQETQYF. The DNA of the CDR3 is TGCACCAGCAGCCAAGCCGACATGTACCAAGAGACCCAGTACTTC.